This entry lists 31 T cell receptor beta chains sequenced from one sample in a study of shared clonotypes between healthy human individuals. Only in-frame clones appear in the TCRdb table, and some are missing; sequencing was by immunoSEQ multiplex PCR. This sample has about a million clones, with about three quarters found just once. Sequencing input: memory CD4+ T cells sorted from blood. Subset noted: CD45RA-negative fraction. Receptor source: a man aged 18 to 30 in good health.

The chain employs TRBV5-6 and TRBJ1-2, with unresolved D. V lost 3 bases and J lost 5, with 5 bases in between. The CDR3 sequence is 11 residues long. CDR1 is SGHDT, CDR2 YYEEEE, per germline. The CDR3 DNA reads TGTGCCAGCAGCTCAGAGTATGGCTACACCTTC. Amino acid sequence: CASSSEYGYTF. The variable domain in full, with the rest retrieved from reference TRBV5-6 and TRBJ1-2, is DAGVTQSPTHLIKTRGQQVTLRCSPKSGHDTVSWYQQALGQGPQFIFQYYEEEERQRGNFPDRFSGHQFPNYSSELNVNALLLGDSALYLCASSSEYGYTFGSGTRLTVV.

The chain employs TRBV29-1 and TRBJ1-5; the match to TRBD1 covers 8 bases. Germline CDR1 reads SQVTM; CDR2 reads ANQGSEA. V shed 4 bases and J 4 bases; nucleotides not matched to a gene: 9. The CDR3 consists of 15 residues. The DNA for the CDR3 is TGCAGCGTTGCACACGGGACAGGATTAAATCAGCCCCAGCATTTT. It is translated as CSVAHGTGLNQPQHF. Drawing the rest from reference TRBV29-1 and TRBJ1-5, the complete variable domain is SAVISQKPSRDICQRGTSLTIQCQVDSQVTMMFWYRQQPGQSLTLIATANQGSEATYESGFVIDKFPISRPNLTFSTLTVSNMSPEDSSIYLCSVAHGTGLNQPQHFGDGTRLSIL.

Notes on this clone: Germline is not matched at one junction end, which may reflect a read error. The chain joins TRBV7-7 to TRBJ1-3; D is undetermined. Germline assignment: CDR1 SSHAT and CDR2 FNYEAQ (reference sequence). The length of the CDR3 is 14 residues. CDR3 DNA: TGTGCTAGCAGTCGTACGACAACAGCAGACACCATATATTTT. Encoded protein: CASSRTTTADTIYF.

The sample holds a few counts of this clone. The chain joins TRBV10-3 to TRBJ1-1; D is possibly TRBD1 (6 bases). V was clipped by 4 bases and J by 2 bases, with 11 bases between them. The CDR3 is 14 residues long. Germline assignment: CDR1 ENHRY and CDR2 SYGVKD. CDR3 residues: CAISARTVNTEAFF. The CDR3 nucleotides read TGTGCCATCAGTGCTCGGACAGTAAACACTGAAGCTTTCTTT.

This chain connects TRBV28 to TRBJ1-2; 10 bases align to TRBD1. The CDR3 runs to 15 residues. Losses at the gene ends were 2 bases for V and 1 base for J; bases not matched to a gene: 1. The germline CDR1 and CDR2 sequences are MDHEN and SYDVKM. As DNA, the CDR3 is TGTGCCAGCAGTTTAGGGGACAGGGGTAACTATGGCTACACCTTC. This codes for CASSLGDRGNYGYTF.

The chain carries TRBV7-8 and TRBJ1-1; D possibly corresponds to TRBD1 (5 bases). The CDR3 totals 14 residues. V lost 5 bases and J lost 4, with 14 bases in between. CDR1 and CDR2 (germline): SGHVS, FQNEAQ. CDR3 in amino acids: CASSITLGGTEAFF. The CDR3, as DNA: TGTGCCAGCAGCATAACTTTGGGGGGCACTGAAGCTTTCTTT.

V usage is TRBV7-9 and J usage is TRBJ1-4; D is ambiguous. The CDR3 is 14 amino acids. Germline assignment: CDR1 SEHNR and CDR2 FQNEAQ (reference sequence). Trimming took 9 bases from V and 7 from J, leaving 18 bases between them. The chain's CDR3 is CASQASGHGEKLFF. For the CDR3, the DNA is TGTGCCAGTCAGGCTTCGGGTCATGGTGAAAAACTGTTTTTT.

On this clone: With a far larger clone one base away, a read error is the likely cause. V and J are TRBV10-1 and TRBJ1-1; D is undetermined. The germline gives CDR1 WNHNN, CDR2 SYGVQD (reference sequence). This CDR3 region has 13 residues. Trimming left V 4 bases short and J 0 bases short, with 6 bases between. The DNA for the CDR3 is TGCGCCAGCAGTGGCAACATGAACACTGAAGCTTTCTTT. It encodes CASSGNMNTEAFF.

The chain carries TRBV4-3 and TRBJ1-1; TRBD1 might be the D (5 bases). The CDR3 length is 16 residues. Per the germline V gene, CDR1 is LGHNA and CDR2 is YSLEER. Deletions cut 1 base from V and 6 bases from J, with 18 bases between. Here the CDR3 DNA reads TGCGCCAGCAGCCAAGCCTTAACCGGGACGGCTGCTGAAGCTTTCTTT. This sequence encodes CASSQALTGTAAEAFF.

This clone was recorded many times. The chain uses TRBV7-9 and TRBJ1-2, with TRBD1 as a possible D gene (6 bases). The CDR3 has 13 amino acids. Germline assignment: CDR1 SEHNR and CDR2 FQNEAQ (reference sequence). V shed 5 bases and J shed 7 bases, with 14 bases lying between them. The DNA for the CDR3 is TGTGCCAGCAGCCCGCCAGGGGCTGGTGGCTACACCTTC. Its translation: CASSPPGAGGYTF.

In its sample, this clone was seen once. V and J are TRBV6-5 and TRBJ1-6; TRBD1 agrees at 7 bases. The CDR3 covers 16 residues. Germline V gene lookup returns CDR1 MNHEY and CDR2 SVGAGI. V gave up 4 bases and J gave up 7 bases; unmatched junction bases: 10. The CDR3 is CASSLDRTQLNSPLHF. CDR3 in DNA: TGTGCCAGCAGTTTGGACAGGACCCAACTAAATTCACCCCTCCACTTT.

The chain uses TRBV5-4 and TRBJ2-3; 7 nucleotides line up with TRBD2. Germline CDR1 SGHNT, CDR2 YYREEE (reference sequence). This CDR3 comprises 13 residues. J lost 3 bases, V lost 9 bases, and 7 bases had no gene match. CDR3 in amino acids: CATLGRGTDTQYF. Written as DNA, the CDR3 is TGTGCCACCCTAGGGCGGGGGACAGATACGCAGTATTTT.

The V call is TRBV7-9, the J call TRBJ2-3; no clear D gene. Germline CDR1 SEHNR, CDR2 FQNEAQ (reference sequence). This CDR3 contains 15 residues. Between the trimmed V and J ends, which lost 4 bases and 4 bases, there was a span of 15 bases. The CDR3 bases are TGTGCCAGCAGCTCCATTGAGACCATCGCAGATACGCAGTATTTT. It encodes CASSSIETIADTQYF.

This clone was seen more than once but under ten times. The V call is TRBV30, the J call TRBJ1-1; unclear D gene. The CDR3 totals 13 residues. Looked up from germline, CDR1 is GTSNPN and CDR2 is SVGIG (reference sequence). V shed 1 base and J shed 0 bases, with 6 bases lying between them. Here the CDR3 reads CAWSANLNTEAFF. CDR3 coding DNA: TGTGCCTGGAGTGCGAACTTGAACACTGAAGCTTTCTTT.

The chain couples TRBV7-9 to TRBJ2-5; possible D gene TRBD2, 6 bases. Germline assignment: CDR1 SEHNR and CDR2 FQNEAQ (reference sequence). Trimming removed 4 bases at V and 5 bases at J, with 20 bases between. This CDR3 is 16 amino acids long. CDR3 in amino acids: CASSSRGLEATETQYF. The CDR3 DNA reads TGTGCCAGCAGCTCTCGGGGGTTGGAGGCAACGGAGACCCAGTACTTC. Drawing the rest from reference TRBV7-9 and TRBJ2-5, the complete variable domain is DTGVSQNPRHKITKRGQNVTFRCDPISEHNRLYWYRQTLGQGPEFLTYFQNEAQLEKSRLLSDRFSAERPKGSFSTLEIQRTEQGDSAMYLCASSSRGLEATETQYFGPGTRLLVL.

V usage is TRBV6-6 and J usage is TRBJ1-2; D might be TRBD1 (5 bases). The length of the CDR3 is 15 residues. Trimming removed 7 bases from V and 8 bases from J, with 23 bases in between. CDR1 is MNHNY and CDR2 is SVGAGI in the germline V gene (reference sequence). CDR3 coding DNA: TGTGCCAGCACCACTAGGTTCCAGGGAAGGGACGGCTACACCTTC. It codes for CASTTRFQGRDGYTF.

The genes are TRBV6-1 and TRBJ1-1; D gene uncertain. The germline V gene encodes CDR1 MNHNS and CDR2 SASEGT. This CDR3 has 14 residues. V was trimmed by 6 bases and J by 0 bases, leaving 11 bases between them. The CDR3 coding sequence is TGTGCCAGCAGGCTAAACCAGGTGAACACTGAAGCTTTCTTT. This translates into CASRLNQVNTEAFF.

CDR3 DNA: TGTGCCAGCAGTGAAGACAGTTCTTATGGCTACACCTTC. This encodes CASSEDSSYGYTF. The genes are TRBV2 and TRBJ1-2, with D hard to call. This CDR3 contains 13 residues. Trimming took 1 base from V and 5 from J, leaving 8 bases between them. Per the germline V gene, CDR1 is SNHLY and CDR2 is FYNNEI. Looking up the rest from reference TRBV2 and TRBJ1-2 gives the full variable domain: EPEVTQTPSHQVTQMGQEVILRCVPISNHLYFYWYRQILGQKVEFLVSFYNNEISEKSEIFDDQFSVERPDGSNFTLKIRSTKLEDSAMYFCASSEDSSYGYTFGSGTRLTVV.

The chain has TRBV5-1 and TRBJ1-3; 7 bases map to TRBD1. The CDR3 is 15 residues long. From germline, CDR1 is SGHRS and CDR2 YFSETQ. Trimming at V came to 2 bases and at J to 4 bases, leaving 6 bases not matched to a gene. The CDR3 loop is CASSLSTGSGNTIYF. DNA of the CDR3: TGCGCCAGCAGCTTATCGACAGGGTCCGGAAACACCATATATTTT.

This clone was found once. The gene calls are TRBV13 and TRBJ2-7; 9 nucleotides align to TRBD2. Germline lookup yields CDR1 PRHDT and CDR2 FYEKMQ (reference sequence). Trimming cost V 3 bases and J 3 bases; bases outside gene matches: 0. CDR3 length equals 13 residues. The CDR3 loop is CASSLTSGYEQYF. CDR3 nucleotide sequence: TGTGCCAGCAGCTTGACTAGCGGCTACGAGCAGTACTTC.

The chain has TRBV13 and TRBJ2-1; no reliable D call. The germline V gene encodes CDR1 PRHDT and CDR2 FYEKMQ (reference sequence). Trimming shortened V by 3 bases and J by 10 bases, and 13 bases separated the two germline ends. The CDR3 is 13 amino acids. In DNA, the CDR3 is TGTGCCAGCAGCTTTCGCCGCAACGGGGAGCAGTTCTTC. Its translation is CASSFRRNGEQFF.

This chain joins TRBV30 and TRBJ2-7, with TRBD2 identical over 7 bases. CDR3 length equals 13 residues. CDR1 is GTSNPN, CDR2 SVGIG, per germline (reference sequence). With 2 bases clipped from V and 9 bases from J, the junction kept 10 bases outside the gene matches. The CDR3 coding sequence is TGTGCCTGGAGTAAGGTGGCGGGGGAAAGGCAGTACTTC. Residues: CAWSKVAGERQYF.

V gene TRBV30 combines with J gene TRBJ2-1; no reliable D call. V was trimmed by 8 bases and J by 5 bases, leaving 13 bases between them. This CDR3 contains 12 residues. Germline CDR1 and CDR2: GTSNPN and SVGIG (reference sequence). The CDR3 DNA sequence: TGTGCCCGGGCATTAGCCAACAATGAGCAGTTCTTC. Translating gives CARALANNEQFF.

The chain employs TRBV6-1 and TRBJ2-1; maybe TRBD2 (6 bases). CDR1 is MNHNS, CDR2 SASEGT, per germline. CDR3 length equals 11 residues. Trimming cost V 6 bases and J 8 bases, with 8 bases left between them. In nucleotides, the CDR3 is TGTGCCAGCAGGGCGGGACATGAGCAGTTCTTC. It yields the protein CASRAGHEQFF.

The gene calls are TRBV9 and TRBJ2-3; weak D call: TRBD1 (5 bases). CDR1 is SGDLS, CDR2 YYNGEE, per germline. V lost 2 bases and J lost 2, with 12 bases in between. The CDR3 sequence is 15 residues long. CDR3 amino acids: CASSVSVGDTDTQYF. The CDR3 coding sequence is TGTGCCAGCAGCGTTTCGGTAGGGGACACAGATACGCAGTATTTT.

This clone was seen only once. The CDR3 sequence is CASSQVRNGRLYEQYF. The DNA for the CDR3 is TGCGCCAGCAGCCAAGTTCGGAACGGGAGGCTCTACGAGCAGTACTTC. V usage is TRBV4-3 and J usage is TRBJ2-5, with TRBD2 matching 7 bases. The DNA matches TRBJ2-7 better at its end, which makes the J call doubtful. CDR1 and CDR2 (germline): LGHNA, YSLEER. The CDR3 has 16 amino acids.

In its sample, this clone was seen many times. This rearrangement joins TRBV5-6 to TRBJ2-6, with D perhaps matching TRBD1 (7 bases). Germline V gene data show CDR1 as SGHDT and CDR2 as YYEEEE. This CDR3 has 19 amino acids. Trimming stripped 4 bases from V and 2 bases from J, with 22 bases between. This chain's CDR3 is CASSLPLTGRPTGANVLTF. The CDR3 DNA is TGTGCCAGCAGCCTGCCGCTGACAGGGAGGCCGACTGGGGCCAACGTCCTGACTTTC.

DNA of the CDR3: TGTGCCAGCAGCCAAGCGGGATTCCACACAGATACGCAGTATTTT. It yields the protein CASSQAGFHTDTQYF. This sequence joins TRBV7-8 and TRBJ2-3; 7 nucleotides match TRBD2. Germline CDR1 and CDR2: SGHVS and FQNEAQ. This CDR3 region has 15 residues. V gave up 5 bases and J gave up 2 bases; unmatched junction bases: 7.

The J gene is TRBJ1-5, the V gene TRBV28; 8 bases fit TRBD1. CDR3 length: 15 amino acids. Germline-derived CDR1 and CDR2 are MDHEN and SYDVKM. Trimming at V came to 4 bases and at J to 2 bases, leaving 4 bases not matched to a gene. CDR3 in amino acids: CASSSYRGGNQPQHF. In DNA, the CDR3 is TGTGCCAGCAGTTCGTACAGGGGGGGCAATCAGCCCCAGCATTTT.

On this clone: The sample holds other DNA sequences that translate to the same CDR3. The chain employs TRBV19 and TRBJ1-3; a weak D match, TRBD1 (6 bases). CDR3 length: 14 amino acids. Germline CDR1 reads LNHDA; CDR2 reads SQIVND (reference sequence). Trimming stripped 5 bases from V and 1 base from J, with 9 bases between. The CDR3 loop reads CASSSTGSGNTIYF. CDR3 sequence (DNA): TGTGCCAGTAGTTCTACAGGGTCTGGAAACACCATATATTTT.

This chain uses TRBV29-1 with TRBJ1-2, with TRBD1 matching 9 bases. Germline assignment: CDR1 SQVTM and CDR2 ANQGSEA. V was clipped by 5 bases and J by 5 bases; unmatched bases: 9. The CDR3 totals 14 residues. This CDR3 reads CSVLDRGKGYGYTF. CDR3 nucleotide sequence: TGCAGCGTTTTGGACAGGGGAAAGGGATATGGCTACACCTTC.